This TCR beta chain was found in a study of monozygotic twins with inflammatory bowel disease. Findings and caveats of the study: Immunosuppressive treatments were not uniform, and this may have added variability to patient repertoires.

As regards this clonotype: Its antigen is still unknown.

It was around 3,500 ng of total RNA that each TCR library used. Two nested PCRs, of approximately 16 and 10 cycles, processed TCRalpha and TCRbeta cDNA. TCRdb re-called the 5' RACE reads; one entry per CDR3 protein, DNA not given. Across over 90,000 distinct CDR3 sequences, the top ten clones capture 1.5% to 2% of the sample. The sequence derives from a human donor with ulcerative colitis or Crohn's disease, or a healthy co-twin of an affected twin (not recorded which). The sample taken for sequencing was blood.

CDR3 sequence reads: CASSLRGSGAKSYEQYF. J is TRBJ2-7 and V is TRBV11-2; checking the TCRdb D call of TRBD2 is not possible without DNA. The CDR3 is made up of 17 amino acids. The germline gives CDR1 SGHAT, CDR2 FQNNGV.